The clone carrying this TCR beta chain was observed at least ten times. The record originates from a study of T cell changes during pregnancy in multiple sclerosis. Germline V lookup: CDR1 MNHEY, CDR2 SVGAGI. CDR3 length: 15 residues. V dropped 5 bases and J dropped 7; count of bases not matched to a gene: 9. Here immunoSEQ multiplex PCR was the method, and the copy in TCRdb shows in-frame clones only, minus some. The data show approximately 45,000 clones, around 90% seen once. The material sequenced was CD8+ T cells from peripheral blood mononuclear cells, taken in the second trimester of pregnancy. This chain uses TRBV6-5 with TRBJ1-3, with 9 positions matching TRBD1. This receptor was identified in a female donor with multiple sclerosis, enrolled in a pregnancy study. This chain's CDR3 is CASSTLGQGRNTIYF. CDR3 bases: TGTGCCAGCAGTACCCTGGGACAGGGAAGGAACACCATATATTTT.